This T cell receptor beta chain appears in the sequencing data of a study of T cell changes during pregnancy in multiple sclerosis. Germline loops: CDR1 MNHEY, CDR2 SMNVEV (reference sequence). J was trimmed by 4 bases and V by 0 bases; bases with no gene match: 5. The CDR3 runs 16 residues. In this sample, this clone turned up once. Only in-frame clones appear in the TCRdb table, and some are missing; sequencing was by immunoSEQ multiplex PCR. The sample records 60,000 or so clones, 90% to 95% being singletons. The material was peripheral blood, obtained before pregnancy. The sequence came from a female donor with multiple sclerosis, enrolled in a pregnancy study. The chain combines TRBV27 with TRBJ1-1; TRBD1 matches at 10 bases. The CDR3 nucleotides read TGTGCCAGCAGTTTATCTCCGACAGGGGGCTCCACTGAAGCTTTCTTT. It is translated as CASSLSPTGGSTEAFF.